This TCR beta chain was recorded in a study of blood T cell repertoires in COVID-19. Study background: T cells, B-cell-depleted T cells, or PBMCs supplied cDNA or gDNA.

Germline loops: CDR1 SGHKS, CDR2 YYEKEE (reference sequence). V dropped 4 bases and J dropped 8 bases, with 15 bases sitting between them. The CDR3 totals 14 residues. Original data processing: Reference gene primer amplification yielded estimated nucleated cell counts. The data were produced by immunoSEQ multiplex PCR, yet TCRdb's version contains in-frame clones alone and is incomplete. V and J calls and clone size are copied from that table; D and trimming were computed from the DNA. The table lists more than 200,000 clones, 86% of them singletons. V usage is TRBV5-5 and J usage is TRBJ1-4, with D maybe TRBD1 (5 bases). The receptor was isolated from a man younger than 40 with active or convalescent COVID-19. Material: peripheral blood. The CDR3 loop is CASSRAGNREKLFF. DNA of the CDR3: TGTGCCAGCAGCCGAGCCGGAAACAGGGAAAAACTGTTTTTT.